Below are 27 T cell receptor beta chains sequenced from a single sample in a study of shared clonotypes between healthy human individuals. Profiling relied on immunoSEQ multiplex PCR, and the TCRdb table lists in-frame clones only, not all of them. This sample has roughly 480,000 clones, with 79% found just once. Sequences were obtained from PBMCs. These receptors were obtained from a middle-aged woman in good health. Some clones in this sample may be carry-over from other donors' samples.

The CDR3, as DNA: TGTGCCAGTAGTAGGGGACAGCCGCGGGATGAAAAACTGTTTTTT. As protein: CASSRGQPRDEKLFF. V is TRBV19 and J is TRBJ1-4; 7 positions agree with TRBD1. The CDR3 totals 15 residues. Per germline, CDR1 LNHDA and CDR2 SQIVND (reference sequence). Trimming at V came to 4 bases and at J to 6 bases, leaving 8 bases not matched to a gene.

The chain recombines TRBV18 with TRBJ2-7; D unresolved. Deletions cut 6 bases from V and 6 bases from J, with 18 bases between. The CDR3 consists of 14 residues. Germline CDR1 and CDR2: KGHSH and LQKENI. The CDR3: CASSTAGRAAEQYF. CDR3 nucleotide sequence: TGTGCCAGCTCTACTGCCGGTCGGGCAGCCGAGCAGTACTTC.

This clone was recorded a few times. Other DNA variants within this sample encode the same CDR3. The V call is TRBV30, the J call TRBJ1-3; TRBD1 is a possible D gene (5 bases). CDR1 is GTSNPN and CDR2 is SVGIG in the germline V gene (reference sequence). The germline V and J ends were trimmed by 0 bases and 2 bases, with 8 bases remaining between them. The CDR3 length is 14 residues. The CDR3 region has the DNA TGTGCCTGGAGTGTGGGGGGAGCTGGAAACACCATATATTTT. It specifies CAWSVGGAGNTIYF.

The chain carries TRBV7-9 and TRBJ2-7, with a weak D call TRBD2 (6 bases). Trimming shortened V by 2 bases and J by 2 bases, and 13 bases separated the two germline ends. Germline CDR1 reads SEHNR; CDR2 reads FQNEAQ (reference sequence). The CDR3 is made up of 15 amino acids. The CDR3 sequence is CASSLTRETTYEQYF. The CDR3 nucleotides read TGTGCCAGCAGCTTAACTCGGGAGACCACCTACGAGCAGTACTTC.

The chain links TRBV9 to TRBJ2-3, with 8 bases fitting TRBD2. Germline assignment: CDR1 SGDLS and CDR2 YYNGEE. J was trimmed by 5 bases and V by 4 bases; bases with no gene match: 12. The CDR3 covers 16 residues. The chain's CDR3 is CASSSRRTGGQDTQYF. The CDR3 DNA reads TGTGCCAGCAGCTCTCGAAGGACGGGAGGGCAAGATACGCAGTATTTT.

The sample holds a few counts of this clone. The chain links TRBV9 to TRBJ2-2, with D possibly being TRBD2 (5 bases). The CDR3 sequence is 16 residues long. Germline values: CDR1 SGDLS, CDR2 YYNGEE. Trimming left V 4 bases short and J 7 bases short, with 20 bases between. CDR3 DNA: TGTGCCAGCAGCCCAGCGAGCGGACTCCCTATCGGGGAGCTGTTTTTT. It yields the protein CASSPASGLPIGELFF. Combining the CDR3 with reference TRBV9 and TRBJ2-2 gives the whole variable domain DSGVTQTPKHLITATGQRVTLRCSPRSGDLSVYWYQQSLDQGLQFLIQYYNGEERAKGNILERFSAQQFPDLHSELNLSSLELGDSALYFCASSPASGLPIGELFFGEGSRLTVL.

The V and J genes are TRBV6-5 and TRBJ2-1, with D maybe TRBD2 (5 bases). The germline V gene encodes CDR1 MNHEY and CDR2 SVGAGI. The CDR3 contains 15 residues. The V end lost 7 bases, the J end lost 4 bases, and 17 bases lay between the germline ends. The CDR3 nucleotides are TGTGCCAGCAAGGCCTCCCGAGGCGGGTACAATGAGCAGTTCTTC. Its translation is CASKASRGGYNEQFF.

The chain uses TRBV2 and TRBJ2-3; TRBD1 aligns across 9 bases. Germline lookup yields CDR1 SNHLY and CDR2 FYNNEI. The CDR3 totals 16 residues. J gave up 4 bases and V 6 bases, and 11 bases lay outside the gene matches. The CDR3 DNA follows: TGTGCCAGCAGGGGGCTGGGACAGGGCTGGGCAGATACGCAGTATTTT. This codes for CASRGLGQGWADTQYF.

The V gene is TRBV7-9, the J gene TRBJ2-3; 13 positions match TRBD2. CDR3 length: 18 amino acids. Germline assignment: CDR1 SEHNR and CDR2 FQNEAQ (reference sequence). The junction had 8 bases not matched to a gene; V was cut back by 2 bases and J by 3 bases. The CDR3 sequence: CASSLRTLAGGPTDTQYF. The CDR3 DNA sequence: TGTGCCAGCAGCTTAAGGACACTAGCGGGAGGGCCTACAGATACGCAGTATTTT.

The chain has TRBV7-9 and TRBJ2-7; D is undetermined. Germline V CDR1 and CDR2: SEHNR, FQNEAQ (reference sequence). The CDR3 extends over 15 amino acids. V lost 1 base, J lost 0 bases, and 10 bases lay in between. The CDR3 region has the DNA TGTGCCAGCAGCTTAGGTCCGGTTCCCTCCTACGAGCAGTACTTC. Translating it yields CASSLGPVPSYEQYF. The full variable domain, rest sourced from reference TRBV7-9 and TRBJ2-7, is DTGVSQNPRHKITKRGQNVTFRCDPISEHNRLYWYRQTLGQGPEFLTYFQNEAQLEKSRLLSDRFSAERPKGSFSTLEIQRTEQGDSAMYLCASSLGPVPSYEQYFGPGTRLTVT.

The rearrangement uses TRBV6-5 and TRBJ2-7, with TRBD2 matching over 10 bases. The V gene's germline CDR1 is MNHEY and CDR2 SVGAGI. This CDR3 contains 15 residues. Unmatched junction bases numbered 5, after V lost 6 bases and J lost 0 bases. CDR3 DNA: TGTGCCAGCAGAGGACTAGCGGTGAGCTCCTACGAGCAGTACTTC. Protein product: CASRGLAVSSYEQYF.

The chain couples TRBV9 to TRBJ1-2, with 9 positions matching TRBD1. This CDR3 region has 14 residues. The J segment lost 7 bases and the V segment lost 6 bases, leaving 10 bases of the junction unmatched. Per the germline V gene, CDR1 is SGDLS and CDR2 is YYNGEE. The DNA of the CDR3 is TGTGCCAGCACGGACGACAGGGGGTTCGGTGGCTACACCTTC. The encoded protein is CASTDDRGFGGYTF.

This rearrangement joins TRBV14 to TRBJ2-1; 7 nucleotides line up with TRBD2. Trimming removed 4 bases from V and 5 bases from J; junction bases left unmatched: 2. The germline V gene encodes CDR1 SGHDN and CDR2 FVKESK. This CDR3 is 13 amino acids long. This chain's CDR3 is CASSLGGDNEQFF. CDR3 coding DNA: TGTGCCAGCAGCCTGGGGGGGGACAATGAGCAGTTCTTC.

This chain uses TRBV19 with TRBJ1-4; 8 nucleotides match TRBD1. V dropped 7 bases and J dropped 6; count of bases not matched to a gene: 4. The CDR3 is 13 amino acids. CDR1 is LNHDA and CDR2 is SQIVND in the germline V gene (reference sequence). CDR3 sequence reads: CASKGQAYEKLFF. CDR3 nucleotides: TGTGCCAGTAAGGGACAGGCATATGAAAAACTGTTTTTT.

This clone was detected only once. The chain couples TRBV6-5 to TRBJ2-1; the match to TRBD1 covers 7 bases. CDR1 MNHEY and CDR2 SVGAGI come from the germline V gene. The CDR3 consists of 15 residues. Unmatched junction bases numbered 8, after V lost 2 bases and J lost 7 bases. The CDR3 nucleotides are TGTGCCAGCAGTTACCTAAGGGGGCCGATGAATGAGCAGTTCTTC. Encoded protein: CASSYLRGPMNEQFF.

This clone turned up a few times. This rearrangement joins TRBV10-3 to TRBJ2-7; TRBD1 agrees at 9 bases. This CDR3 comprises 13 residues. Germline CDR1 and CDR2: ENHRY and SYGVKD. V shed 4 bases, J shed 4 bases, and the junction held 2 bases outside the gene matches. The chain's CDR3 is CAISVDRGYEQYF. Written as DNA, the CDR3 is TGTGCCATCAGTGTGGACAGGGGATACGAGCAGTACTTC.

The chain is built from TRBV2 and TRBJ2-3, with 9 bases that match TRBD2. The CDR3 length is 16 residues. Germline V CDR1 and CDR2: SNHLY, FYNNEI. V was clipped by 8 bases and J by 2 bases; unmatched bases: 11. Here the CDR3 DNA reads TGTGCCAGCCGACAATTCCGACTAGCGGTCACAGATACGCAGTATTTT. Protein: CASRQFRLAVTDTQYF. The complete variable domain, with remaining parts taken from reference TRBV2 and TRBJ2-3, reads EPEVTQTPSHQVTQMGQEVILRCVPISNHLYFYWYRQILGQKVEFLVSFYNNEISEKSEIFDDQFSVERPDGSNFTLKIRSTKLEDSAMYFCASRQFRLAVTDTQYFGPGTRLTVL.

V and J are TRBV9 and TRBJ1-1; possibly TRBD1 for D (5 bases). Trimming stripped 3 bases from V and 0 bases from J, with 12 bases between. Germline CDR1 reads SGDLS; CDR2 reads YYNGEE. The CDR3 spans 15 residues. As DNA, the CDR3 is TGTGCCAGCAGCGGACAGATTACTATGAACACTGAAGCTTTCTTT. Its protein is CASSGQITMNTEAFF.

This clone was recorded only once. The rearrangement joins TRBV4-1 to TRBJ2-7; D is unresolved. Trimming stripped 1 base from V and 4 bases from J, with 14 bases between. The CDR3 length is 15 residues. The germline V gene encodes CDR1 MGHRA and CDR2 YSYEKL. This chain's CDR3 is CASSQVGYKEYEQYF. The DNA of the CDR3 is TGCGCCAGCAGCCAAGTTGGATACAAAGAATACGAGCAGTACTTC.

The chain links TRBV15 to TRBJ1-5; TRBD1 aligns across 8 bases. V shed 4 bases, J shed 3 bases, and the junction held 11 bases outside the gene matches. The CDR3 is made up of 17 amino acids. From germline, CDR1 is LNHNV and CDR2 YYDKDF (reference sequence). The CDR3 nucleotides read TGTGCCACCAGCAAGCCAGCCGGGACAGGACACAATCAGCCCCAGCATTTT. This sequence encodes CATSKPAGTGHNQPQHF. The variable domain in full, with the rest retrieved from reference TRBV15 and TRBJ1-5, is DAMVIQNPRYQVTQFGKPVTLSCSQTLNHNVMYWYQQKSSQAPKLLFHYYDKDFNNEADTPDNFQSRRPNTSFCFLDIRSPGLGDTAMYLCATSKPAGTGHNQPQHFGDGTRLSIL.

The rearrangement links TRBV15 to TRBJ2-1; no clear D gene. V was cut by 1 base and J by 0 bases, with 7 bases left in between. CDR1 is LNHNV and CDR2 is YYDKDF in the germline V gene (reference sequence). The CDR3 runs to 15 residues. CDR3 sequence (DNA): TGTGCCACCAGCAGAGCCTCAGGCTCCTACAATGAGCAGTTCTTC. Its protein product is CATSRASGSYNEQFF.

CDR3 nucleotide sequence: TGTGCCAGCAGTGAATCGCCAGGGCTTGAAAGTGAGCAGTTCTTC. Amino acids: CASSESPGLESEQFF. The chain has TRBV2 and TRBJ2-1; a possible D gene is TRBD1 (5 bases). V was clipped by 2 bases and J by 9 bases, with 17 bases between them. There are 15 residues in the CDR3. Germline V CDR1 and CDR2: SNHLY, FYNNEI.

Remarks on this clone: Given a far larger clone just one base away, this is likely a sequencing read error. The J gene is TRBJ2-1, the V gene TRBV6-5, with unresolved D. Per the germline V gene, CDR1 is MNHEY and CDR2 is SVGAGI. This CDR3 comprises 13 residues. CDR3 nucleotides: TGTGCCAACAGTGAAGCCGTCGAGAATGAGCAGTTCTTC. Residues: CANSEAVENEQFF.

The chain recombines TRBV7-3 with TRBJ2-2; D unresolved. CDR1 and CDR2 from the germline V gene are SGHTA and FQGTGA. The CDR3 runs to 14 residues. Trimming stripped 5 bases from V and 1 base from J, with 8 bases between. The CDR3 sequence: CASSRPGNTGELFF. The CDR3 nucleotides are TGTGCCAGCAGCCGCCCGGGGAACACCGGGGAGCTGTTTTTT. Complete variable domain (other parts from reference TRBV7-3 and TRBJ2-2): GAGVSQTPSNKVTEKGKYVELRCDPISGHTALYWYRQSLGQGPEFLIYFQGTGAADDSGLPNDRFFAVRPEGSVSTLKIQRTERGDSAVYLCASSRPGNTGELFFGEGSRLTVL.

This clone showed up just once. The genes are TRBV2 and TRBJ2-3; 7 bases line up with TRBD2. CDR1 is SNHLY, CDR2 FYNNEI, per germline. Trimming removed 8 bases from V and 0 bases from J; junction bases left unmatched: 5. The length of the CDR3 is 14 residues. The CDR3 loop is CASLSGYSTDTQYF. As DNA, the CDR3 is TGTGCCAGCCTTAGCGGGTATAGCACAGATACGCAGTATTTT.

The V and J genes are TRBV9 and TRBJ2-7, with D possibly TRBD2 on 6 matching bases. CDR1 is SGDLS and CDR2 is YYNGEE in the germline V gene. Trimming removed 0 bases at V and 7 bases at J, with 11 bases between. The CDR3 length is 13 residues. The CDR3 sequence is CASSVEEGREQYF. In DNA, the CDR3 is TGTGCCAGCAGCGTAGAGGAGGGGCGAGAGCAGTACTTC.

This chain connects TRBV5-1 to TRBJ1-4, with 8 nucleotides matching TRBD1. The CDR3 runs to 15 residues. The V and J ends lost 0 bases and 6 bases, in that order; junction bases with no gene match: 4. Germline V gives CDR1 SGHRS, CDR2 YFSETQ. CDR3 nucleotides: TGCGCCAGCAGCTTGGGGCAGGGGGCTTATGAAAAACTGTTTTTT. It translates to CASSLGQGAYEKLFF.